This is a list of T cell receptor beta chains from one sample in a study of blood T cell repertoires in COVID-19. Libraries were prepared by immunoSEQ multiplex PCR; TCRdb keeps only in-frame clonotypes and omits some of them. Here the sample spans some 340,000 clones, over 80% being singletons. Sequenced material: PBMCs or T cells enriched from blood (not recorded which). The receptors derive from a woman between 45 and 60 years old who had recovered from COVID-19. The CDR3 runs from the conserved cysteine through the conserved F or W. A D gene is named only where the DNA matches it firmly. Expanded clones get a size class; other rows say once, few or many, or leave the size out.

. | . | 14 | TRBJ2-2 | TRBV2 | CASSEARVTGELFF | TGTGCCAGCAGTGAAGCGAGGGTCACCGGGGAGCTGTTTTTT
. | TRBD1 | 14 | TRBJ1-1 | TRBV6-5 | CASRRTGVNTEAFF | TGTGCCAGCAGGCGGACAGGGGTGAACACTGAAGCTTTCTTT
. | . | 13 | TRBJ2-5 | TRBV6-5 | CASSPPGTSTQYF | TGTGCCAGCAGTCCCCCCGGGACATCGACCCAGTACTTC
. | . | 11 | TRBJ2-3 | TRBV20-1 | CSASPRDTQYF | TGCAGTGCTAGCCCGAGAGATACGCAGTATTTT
. | TRBD1 | 14 | TRBJ1-2 | TRBV19 | CASSMGQGPYGYTF | TGTGCCAGTAGTATGGGACAGGGGCCATATGGCTACACCTTC
. | . | 14 | TRBJ1-2 | TRBV5-4 | CASSLENGGGGYTF | TGTGCCAGCAGCTTGGAGAACGGGGGTGGTGGCTACACCTTC
. | . | 14 | TRBJ2-3 | TRBV7-3 | CASSLTRGTDTQYF | TGTGCCAGCAGCTTAACCCGGGGCACAGATACGCAGTATTTT
few | TRBD1 | 14 | TRBJ1-2 | TRBV5-6 | CASSWGQGTYGYTF | TGTGCCAGCAGCTGGGGACAGGGAACCTATGGCTACACCTTC
. | TRBD1 | 15 | TRBJ1-1 | TRBV7-2 | CASSWTGGVNTEAFF | TGTGCCAGCAGTTGGACAGGGGGGGTAAACACTGAAGCTTTCTTT
. | TRBD1 | 15 | TRBJ2-7 | TRBV7-8 | CASSGRGTGVYEQYF | TGTGCCAGCAGCGGACGCGGGACAGGAGTATACGAGCAGTACTTC
. | . | 14 | TRBJ1-1 | TRBV18 | CASSPKTGNTEAFF | TGTGCCAGCTCACCAAAAACTGGGAACACTGAAGCTTTCTTT
. | . | 14 | TRBJ1-2 | TRBV25-1 | CASSEGGDNYGYTF | TGTGCCAGCAGTGAAGGAGGAGATAACTATGGCTACACCTTC
. | . | 13 | TRBJ1-1 | TRBV30 | CAWGAAGSTEAFF | TGTGCCTGGGGGGCTGCGGGAAGCACTGAAGCTTTCTTT
. | . | 13 | TRBJ1-1 | TRBV7-9 | CASSGKQGTEAFF | TGTGCCAGCAGCGGAAAACAGGGCACTGAAGCTTTCTTT
. | TRBD1 | 14 | TRBJ2-5 | TRBV11-3 | CASSPRQGRETQYF | TGTGCCAGCAGCCCCAGACAGGGGCGAGAGACCCAGTACTTC
few | . | 15 | TRBJ2-1 | TRBV5-1 | CASSFSGDSYNEQFF | TGCGCCAGCAGCTTTAGCGGTGACTCCTACAATGAGCAGTTCTTC
. | . | 11 | TRBJ2-3 | TRBV20-1 | CSATDLDTQYF | TGCAGTGCGACAGACCTAGATACGCAGTATTTT
. | TRBD1 | 19 | TRBJ2-6 | TRBV5-7 | CASSLARGQGVCGANVLTF | TGTGCCAGCAGCTTGGCCAGGGGACAGGGGGTTTGTGGGGCCAACGTCCTGACTTTC
. | TRBD1 | 19 | TRBJ1-2 | TRBV3-1/TRBV3-2 | CASSQDCSPGDRKSPNYTF | TGTGCCAGCAGCCAAGATTGTTCTCCCGGGGACAGAAAATCCCCTAACTACACCTTC
. | . | 14 | TRBJ1-2 | TRBV6-2/TRBV6-3 | CASSYTDGGVGYTF | TGTGCCAGCAGTTACACGGATGGGGGGGTTGGCTACACCTTC
. | TRBD2 | 16 | TRBJ2-5 | TRBV19 | CASSKRTSGSGETQYF | TGTGCCAGTAGTAAAAGGACTAGCGGGAGCGGAGAGACCCAGTACTTC
. | TRBD1 | 15 | TRBJ1-5 | TRBV28 | CATKPPGQFGQPQHF | TGTGCCACGAAACCTCCGGGACAGTTTGGTCAGCCCCAGCATTTT
. | . | 15 | TRBJ2-1 | TRBV5-4 | CASSGGLTAYNEQFF | TGTGCCAGCAGCGGGGGCCTAACAGCCTACAATGAGCAGTTCTTC
. | TRBD1 | 13 | TRBJ1-5 | TRBV27 | CASSPQGNQPQHF | TGTGCCAGCAGTCCACAGGGGAATCAGCCCCAGCATTTT
. | . | 17 | TRBJ2-3 | TRBV30 | CAWSGYLRGAGADTQYF | TGTGCCTGGAGTGGGTACTTACGGGGGGCGGGGGCAGATACGCAGTATTTT
. | TRBD1 | 13 | TRBJ2-5 | TRBV12-5 | CASRGQGAETAYF | TGTGCTAGTAGGGGACAGGGGGCGGAGACGGCGTACTTC
. | . | 14 | TRBJ1-1 | TRBV7-6 | CASSLRGEKTEAFF | TGTGCCAGCAGCCTACGGGGTGAGAAAACTGAAGCTTTCTTT
few | . | 14 | TRBJ1-5 | TRBV19 | CASSKGDSNQPQHF | TGTGCCAGTAGTAAGGGGGATTCAAATCAGCCCCAGCATTTT
. | . | 16 | TRBJ1-2 | TRBV5-1 | CASSPQFRGEGYGYTF | TGCGCCAGCAGCCCTCAGTTTCGGGGGGAAGGCTATGGCTACACCTTC
. | TRBD2 | 14 | TRBJ2-1 | TRBV3-1/TRBV3-2 | CACRTSGGSNEQFF | TGTGCCTGCAGGACTAGCGGGGGAAGTAATGAGCAGTTCTTC
. | . | 15 | TRBJ1-1 | TRBV18 | CASSPLGSLDTEAFF | TGTGCCAGCTCACCACTCGGGTCCCTGGACACTGAAGCTTTCTTT
. | . | 14 | TRBJ1-1 | TRBV7-2 | CASSLGGLNTEAFF | TGTGCCAGCAGCTTAGGCGGTCTGAACACTGAAGCTTTCTTT
. | . | 15 | TRBJ1-1 | TRBV5-1 | CASSFPGEMGTEAFF | TGCGCCAGCAGCTTTCCAGGGGAGATGGGCACTGAAGCTTTCTTT
. | TRBD1 | 16 | TRBJ1-1 | TRBV13 | CASSLGNRGRGTEAFF | TGTGCCAGCAGCTTAGGTAACAGGGGGCGTGGAACTGAAGCTTTCTTT
. | TRBD1 | 14 | TRBJ1-1 | TRBV6-5 | CASSRTGGSAEAFF | TGTGCCAGCAGTCGAACAGGGGGCTCGGCTGAAGCTTTCTTT
. | . | 15 | TRBJ1-1 | TRBV29-1 | CSVVGGGGMNTEAFF | TGCAGCGTTGTAGGGGGTGGGGGCATGAACACTGAAGCTTTCTTT
. | TRBD1 | 14 | TRBJ1-2 | TRBV4-2 | CASSPRTGEYGYTF | TGTGCCAGCAGCCCCCGGACAGGCGAGTATGGCTACACCTTC
. | . | 15 | TRBJ2-1 | TRBV5-1 | CASSLAQGSYNEQFF | TGCGCCAGCAGCTTGGCCCAGGGCAGCTACAATGAGCAGTTCTTC
. | TRBD1 | 15 | TRBJ2-1 | TRBV19 | CASREYGQVDNEQFF | TGTGCCAGTAGGGAATACGGACAGGTGGACAATGAGCAGTTCTTC
. | TRBD1 | 15 | TRBJ1-2 | TRBV18 | CASSPPGQGAYGYTF | TGTGCCAGCTCACCACCGGGACAGGGTGCCTATGGCTACACCTTC
. | . | 15 | TRBJ1-3 | TRBV5-1 | CASSLSPGGGNTIYF | TGCGCCAGCAGCTTGAGCCCCGGTGGTGGAAACACCATATATTTT